Each of the 18 T cell receptor beta chains below was sequenced from the same sample in a study of radiotherapy plus CTLA-4 blockade in lung cancer. The assay was immunoSEQ multiplex PCR, and TCRdb's table has in-frame clones only and misses some. The sample has 95,000 to 150,000 clones, more than 80% seen once. This sample comprised peripheral blood, obtained from a patient treated with radiotherapy plus ipilimumab. All receptors derive from a human donor with non-small cell lung cancer that progressed on radiotherapy plus ipilimumab.

The chain couples TRBV19 to TRBJ2-5; D is ambiguous. The CDR3 totals 13 residues. Germline CDR1 LNHDA, CDR2 SQIVND (reference sequence). The V end was cut by 3 bases, the J end by 3 bases, with 8 bases between. CDR3 in amino acids: CASSISRKETQYF. The CDR3 DNA is TGTGCCAGTAGTATTAGCAGAAAAGAGACCCAGTACTTC.

The rearrangement joins TRBV27 to TRBJ2-1; 8 bases map to TRBD1. This CDR3 comprises 19 residues. V shed 6 bases and J 1 base; nucleotides not matched to a gene: 17. Germline V gene sequence: CDR1 MNHEY, CDR2 SMNVEV (reference sequence). CDR3 sequence reads: CASSTMMEGYRGSYNEQFF. As DNA, the CDR3 is TGTGCCAGCAGCACTATGATGGAGGGATACAGGGGGTCCTACAATGAGCAGTTCTTC.

DNA for the CDR3: TGTGCCAGCACCTTAGACCAGGGACAGGGCTATGGCTACACCTTC. This translates into CASTLDQGQGYGYTF. The chain combines TRBV2 with TRBJ1-2; 9 nucleotides align to TRBD1. The ends lost 7 bases at V and 4 bases at J; junction bases unmatched: 10. The CDR3 loop spans 15 amino acids. The germline gives CDR1 SNHLY, CDR2 FYNNEI.

This chain connects TRBV18 to TRBJ2-1; D remains ambiguous. Between the trimmed V and J ends, which lost 3 bases and 2 bases, there was a span of 11 bases. CDR3 length: 15 residues. Germline assignment: CDR1 KGHSH and CDR2 LQKENI. CDR3 loop: CASSPVGVTYNEQFF. In nucleotides, the CDR3 is TGTGCCAGCTCACCGGTTGGGGTTACCTACAATGAGCAGTTCTTC. The full variable domain, completed using reference TRBV18 and TRBJ2-1, is NAGVMQNPRHLVRRRGQEARLRCSPMKGHSHVYWYRQLPEEGLKFMVYLQKENIIDESGMPKERFSAEFPKEGPSILRIQQVVRGDSAAYFCASSPVGVTYNEQFFGPGTRLTVL.

This clone was recorded once. The chain combines TRBV30 with TRBJ1-2, with D unclear. Between the trimmed V and J ends, which lost 0 bases and 6 bases, there was a span of 11 bases. This CDR3 has 13 amino acids. Germline V gives CDR1 GTSNPN, CDR2 SVGIG (reference sequence). The CDR3 spells CAWSVPPGHGYTF. In DNA form, the CDR3 reads TGTGCCTGGAGTGTACCCCCGGGCCATGGCTACACCTTC.

The chain has TRBV7-9 and TRBJ1-2; no reliable D call. CDR1 is SEHNR and CDR2 is FQNEAQ in the germline V gene (reference sequence). Trimming pared 5 bases from V and 6 bases from J, leaving 16 bases between. CDR3 length: 14 amino acids. The CDR3 DNA sequence: TGTGCCAGCAGCCCTAGGGCCCTCGGGGATGGCTACACCTTC. Protein sequence: CASSPRALGDGYTF.

The chain recombines TRBV5-6 with TRBJ2-2; 10 nucleotides line up with TRBD2. Germline trimming cut 4 bases from V and 6 bases from J; bases unmatched to any gene: 9. CDR3 size: 16 residues. Germline CDR1 is SGHDT and CDR2 is YYEEEE. The CDR3 DNA reads as TGTGCCAGCAGCCCCGGGGGAGCGGGAGGGCCCGGGGAGCTGTTTTTT. Amino acid sequence: CASSPGGAGGPGELFF. Based on the CDR3 plus reference TRBV5-6 and TRBJ2-2, the full variable domain is DAGVTQSPTHLIKTRGQQVTLRCSPKSGHDTVSWYQQALGQGPQFIFQYYEEEERQRGNFPDRFSGHQFPNYSSELNVNALLLGDSALYLCASSPGGAGGPGELFFGEGSRLTVL.

This sequence joins TRBV5-1 and TRBJ1-1; D possibly corresponds to TRBD1 (5 bases). Germline V gene sequence: CDR1 SGHRS, CDR2 YFSETQ. Trimming removed 6 bases from V and 3 bases from J, with 27 bases in between. The CDR3 is 18 residues long. This CDR3 is CASTIGGARANLDTEAFF. The CDR3 DNA follows: TGCGCCAGCACCATTGGAGGGGCAAGGGCTAACTTGGACACTGAAGCTTTCTTT. The whole variable domain, filled in from reference TRBV5-1 and TRBJ1-1, reads KAGVTQTPRYLIKTRGQQVTLSCSPISGHRSVSWYQQTPGQGLQFLFEYFSETQRNKGNFPGRFSGRQFSNSRSEMNVSTLELGDSALYLCASTIGGARANLDTEAFFGQGTRLTVV.

In this sample, this clone turned up once. The gene calls are TRBV7-3 and TRBJ2-5; TRBD2 might be the D (7 bases). The ends were cut back, 10 bases at V and 4 bases at J, with 34 bases in the middle. This CDR3 comprises 19 residues. Germline V gene lookup returns CDR1 SGHTA and CDR2 FQGTGA. The CDR3 nucleotides are TGTGCCATCCCCTACCTTATTGCCCCTAAGGGGGGGGGTGGAGAGACCCAGTACTTC. This translates into CAIPYLIAPKGGGGETQYF. Looking up the rest from reference TRBV7-3 and TRBJ2-5 gives the full variable domain: GAGVSQTPSNKVTEKGKYVELRCDPISGHTALYWYRQSLGQGPEFLIYFQGTGAADDSGLPNDRFFAVRPEGSVSTLKIQRTERGDSAVYLCAIPYLIAPKGGGGETQYFGPGTRLLVL.

This clone was seen a handful of times. The chain joins TRBV7-9 to TRBJ1-2; D gene uncertain. The CDR3 contains 14 residues. V lost 0 bases to trimming and J lost 3 bases, with 8 bases between them. From germline, CDR1 is SEHNR and CDR2 FQNEAQ (reference sequence). CDR3 residues: CASSLAQLDYGYTF. CDR3 in DNA: TGTGCCAGCAGCTTAGCCCAGCTAGACTATGGCTACACCTTC.

The chain employs TRBV5-4 and TRBJ1-1, with a weak D call TRBD1 (6 bases). V was cut by 2 bases and J by 4 bases, with 12 bases left in between. Per the germline V gene, CDR1 is SGHNT and CDR2 is YYREEE (reference sequence). The CDR3 has 14 residues. CDR3 region: CASSLQGGVTEAFF. The CDR3 DNA reads as TGTGCCAGCAGCTTACAGGGAGGAGTCACTGAAGCTTTCTTT.

The chain recombines TRBV10-2 with TRBJ2-1; 10 bases fit TRBD2. Germline assignment: CDR1 WSHSY and CDR2 SAAADI. Losses at the gene ends were 5 bases for V and 2 bases for J; bases not matched to a gene: 6. This CDR3 has 16 residues. DNA of the CDR3: TGCGCCAGCAGTCCGAGCGGGAGGGGAGCCTACAATGAGCAGTTCTTC. Residues: CASSPSGRGAYNEQFF.

The J gene is TRBJ2-5, the V gene TRBV2, with 9 nucleotides matching TRBD1. This CDR3 spans 14 amino acids. V was clipped by 6 bases and J by 5 bases; unmatched bases: 7. Germline CDR1 reads SNHLY; CDR2 reads FYNNEI. The CDR3 region is CASSWDRASETQYF. The CDR3 bases are TGTGCCAGCAGCTGGGACAGGGCTTCGGAGACCCAGTACTTC.

This chain joins TRBV9 and TRBJ1-3; the D is unclear. This CDR3 is 16 amino acids long. Germline CDR1 reads SGDLS; CDR2 reads YYNGEE. Between the trimmed V and J ends, which lost 3 bases and 0 bases, there was a span of 13 bases. The CDR3 spells CASSGHRAASGNTIYF. DNA for the CDR3: TGTGCCAGCAGCGGTCACCGGGCCGCCTCTGGAAACACCATATATTTT.

This clone was seen only once. The chain uses TRBV5-6 and TRBJ1-2; D might be TRBD1 (6 bases). Germline loops: CDR1 SGHDT, CDR2 YYEEEE. V lost 5 bases and J 8 bases, leaving 13 bases between the germline ends. The CDR3 loop spans 12 amino acids. The CDR3 region has the DNA TGTGCCAGCAGGGACGGGGGCCAGGGCTACACCTTC. It yields the protein CASRDGGQGYTF.

CDR3: CASREAGGNIQYF. The CDR3 region has the DNA TGTGCCAGCAGGGAAGCGGGAGGGAACATTCAGTACTTC. The chain employs TRBV6-5 and TRBJ2-4; 10 positions match TRBD2. V shed 6 bases and J 7 bases; nucleotides not matched to a gene: 3. The CDR3 is made up of 13 amino acids. Germline V gene sequence: CDR1 MNHEY, CDR2 SVGAGI.

The chain recombines TRBV2 with TRBJ1-4; 7 bases agree with TRBD1. The V segment lost 8 bases and the J segment 16 bases; nucleotides outside the gene matches: 10. The germline V gene encodes CDR1 SNHLY and CDR2 FYNNEI. The CDR3 has 11 amino acids. The CDR3 is CASGSLTGPFF. CDR3 sequence (DNA): TGTGCCAGCGGAAGCTTGACAGGGCCGTTTTTT.

The chain carries TRBV14 and TRBJ1-2; D not certain. The V gene lost 1 base and the J gene lost 2 bases, with 5 bases spanning the gap. In germline, CDR1 is SGHDN, CDR2 FVKESK. The CDR3 runs 13 residues. The chain's CDR3 is CASSQAGNYGYTF. CDR3 nucleotide sequence: TGTGCCAGCAGCCAAGCGGGCAACTATGGCTACACCTTC. Full variable domain (rest looked up from reference TRBV14 and TRBJ1-2): EAGVTQFPSHSVIEKGQTVTLRCDPISGHDNLYWYRRVMGKEIKFLLHFVKESKQDESGMPNNRFLAERTGGTYSTLKVQPAELEDSGVYFCASSQAGNYGYTFGSGTRLTVV.